This passage covers 32 T cell receptor beta chains from one sample sequenced in a study of prognosis after radiotherapy for stage I lung cancer. With two-round multiplex PCR, TCR beta CDR3 sequences were amplified from genomic DNA. It was primers specific to each TRBV and TRBJ gene that first-round PCR used. One entry per CDR3 protein, called by TCRdb with MiXCR from the multiplex PCR reads. The top ten clones hold 16% of a sample with nearly 35,000 distinct CDR3 sequences, under 35% of them seen once. This material consisted of PBMCs, taken before or after stereotactic body radiation therapy (not recorded which). These receptors were taken from a donor aged 50 or older with non-small cell lung cancer.

This clonotype has a count of ten or more. The rearrangement links TRBV28 to TRBJ1-2, with D possibly TRBD1 on 5 matching bases. Germline CDR1 and CDR2: MDHEN and SYDVKM. Between the trimmed V and J ends, which lost 7 bases and 0 bases, there was a span of 15 bases. The CDR3 loop spans 15 amino acids. The CDR3 is CASTGETVANYGYTF. The CDR3 DNA reads TGTGCCAGCACTGGAGAGACAGTAGCTAACTATGGCTACACCTTC.

This clonotype was recorded many times. The chain is built from TRBV20-1 and TRBJ1-2; 10 nucleotides align to TRBD1. V shed 4 bases, J shed 2 bases, and the junction held 7 bases outside the gene matches. The length of the CDR3 is 15 residues. The germline gives CDR1 DFQATT, CDR2 SNEGSKA (reference sequence). The CDR3 loop is CSATVRQGANYGYTF. The CDR3, as DNA: TGCAGTGCTACCGTACGACAGGGGGCCAACTATGGCTACACCTTC.

The J gene is TRBJ2-3, the V gene TRBV28; TRBD2 aligns across 7 bases. The V segment lost 8 bases and the J segment 2 bases; nucleotides outside the gene matches: 13. The CDR3 is 16 amino acids. Germline V lookup: CDR1 MDHEN, CDR2 SYDVKM. CDR3 in DNA: TGTGCCAGCGGTAGCGGGTGGCGTGCTATCACAGATACGCAGTATTTT. Its protein is CASGSGWRAITDTQYF.

The count of this clonotype is one. The chain has TRBV6-1 and TRBJ2-7; possibly TRBD2 for D (5 bases). This CDR3 contains 13 residues. Germline loops: CDR1 MNHNS, CDR2 SASEGT. V gave up 10 bases and J gave up 6 bases, with 19 bases separating them. DNA for the CDR3: TGTGCCAACACTGCGGTGGCCGCGGGCGAGCAGTACTTC. It yields the protein CANTAVAAGEQYF.

Ten or more counts support this clonotype. The chain's CDR3 is CAWSVGAETQYF. CDR3 in DNA: TGTGCCTGGAGTGTGGGGGCTGAGACCCAGTACTTC. This chain uses TRBV30 with TRBJ2-5, with D perhaps matching TRBD1 (6 bases). Germline CDR1 and CDR2: GTSNPN and SVGIG (reference sequence). V lost 0 bases and J 5 bases, leaving 7 bases between the germline ends. The CDR3 has 12 amino acids.

To note about this clonotype: A read error likely explains this, since a far larger clone differs by one base. The rearrangement links TRBV6-9 to TRBJ1-5; D gene ambiguous. The length of the CDR3 is 14 residues. The V gene's germline CDR1 is MNHGY and CDR2 SVAAGI. The CDR3 loop reads CAISYGGGNQPQHF. The DNA for the CDR3 is TGTGCCATCAGTTACGGTGGTGGCAATCAGCCCCAGCATTTT.

This clonotype was detected many times. The CDR3 nucleotides read TGCGCCAGCAGCCAAGATCCGAGACAGGGTAGAGAGACCCAGTACTTC. It is translated as CASSQDPRQGRETQYF. This chain uses TRBV4-1 with TRBJ2-5, with 7 nucleotides matching TRBD1. The V and J ends lost 0 bases and 4 bases, in that order; junction bases with no gene match: 8. The germline CDR1 and CDR2 sequences are MGHRA and YSYEKL. The CDR3 sequence is 16 residues long.

Regarding this clonotype: One junction end does not reproduce the germline sequence, and a read error may be involved. This rearrangement joins TRBV11-1 to TRBJ1-2; unclear D gene. This CDR3 region has 11 residues. CDR1 and CDR2 from the germline V gene are SGHAT and FQDESV (reference sequence). In DNA form, the CDR3 reads TGTGACAGCAGCTTTTACGGGGGCTACACCTTC. Residues: CDSSFYGGYTF.

This clonotype rates as medium-sized. This sequence joins TRBV20-1 and TRBJ2-5; 8 nucleotides agree with TRBD2. The DNA end is a closer match to TRBJ2-1, so the J assignment may be wrong. Germline V gives CDR1 DFQATT, CDR2 SNEGSKA (reference sequence). The length of the CDR3 is 16 residues. The CDR3 DNA is TGCAGTGCTAGAGGAGTACGGGAGGGCCGGCGCGATGAGCAGTTCTTC. Its translation: CSARGVREGRRDEQFF.

This clonotype occurred a few times. The chain is built from TRBV6-1 and TRBJ1-3; 7 bases match TRBD1. This CDR3 has 16 amino acids. V trimming: 6 bases; J trimming: 2 bases; junction bases outside the gene matches: 10. Germline V gene data show CDR1 as MNHNS and CDR2 as SASEGT. CDR3 bases: TGTGCCAGCAGCCATAGAAGGGGGCGACCTGGAAACACCATATATTTT. Translating it yields CASSHRRGRPGNTIYF.

This clonotype has more than one count but fewer than ten. A much more abundant neighbour one base away suggests this may be a read error. The rearrangement joins TRBV6-1 to TRBJ2-7; TRBD2 agrees at 7 bases. The CDR3 is 14 residues long. Germline values: CDR1 MNHNS, CDR2 SASEGT. The DNA for the CDR3 is TGTGCCAGCAGCGCGGGAGAAGTGTTTTACGAGCAGTCCTTC. Protein: CASSAGEVFYEQSF.

Of note for this clonotype: A much larger clone is a single base away; this may be a read error. The rearrangement links TRBV6-1 to TRBJ2-5; D is possibly TRBD2 (6 bases). Germline lookup yields CDR1 MNHNS and CDR2 SASEGT. Trimming removed 10 bases from V and 2 bases from J, with 20 bases in between. This CDR3 spans 15 amino acids. The CDR3 coding sequence is TGTGCCACCTCTGAAAACCGGGGGTTGCAAGAGACCCAGTACTTC. Translated, it gives CATSENRGLQETQYF.

This clonotype was observed many times. The chain employs TRBV13 and TRBJ1-1, with 7 bases aligning to TRBD1. The CDR3 extends over 16 amino acids. Germline assignment: CDR1 PRHDT and CDR2 FYEKMQ (reference sequence). V trimming: 8 bases; J trimming: 1 base; junction bases outside the gene matches: 13. The CDR3 is CASSDPGGRGNTEAFF. The CDR3, as DNA: TGTGCCAGCTCGGATCCAGGGGGGCGGGGGAACACTGAAGCTTTCTTT.

This clonotype was seen many times. The V call is TRBV25-1, the J call TRBJ2-7, with 11 bases lining up with TRBD1. With 4 bases clipped from V and 0 bases from J, the junction kept 2 bases outside the gene matches. CDR1 is MGHDK and CDR2 is SYGVNS in the germline V gene. The length of the CDR3 is 15 residues. Here the CDR3 DNA reads TGTGCCAGCAGTGCGGACAGGGGGCTCTCCTACGAGCAGTACTTC. Translating it yields CASSADRGLSYEQYF.

Worth noting for this clonotype: This may arise from a read error, as a much more abundant clone is one base away. The chain combines TRBV5-1 with TRBJ1-1; a possible D gene is TRBD1 (6 bases). This CDR3 spans 14 amino acids. In germline, CDR1 is SGHRS, CDR2 YFSETQ. Trimming removed 2 bases from V and 5 bases from J, with 13 bases in between. The CDR3 loop is CASSFGTRRTEAFF. The CDR3 nucleotides are TGCGCCAGCAGCTTCGGGACAAGGCGGACTGAAGCTTTCTTT.

This clonotype was detected many times. The chain combines TRBV6-1 with TRBJ1-5, with D maybe TRBD1 (5 bases). The CDR3 is 15 amino acids. Per germline, CDR1 MNHNS and CDR2 SASEGT. Trimming removed 0 bases from V and 6 bases from J, with 12 bases in between. The CDR3 DNA is TGTGCCAGCAGTGAAGCGGTAGGGGAGAGTCAGCCCCAGCATTTT. It is translated as CASSEAVGESQPQHF.

This clonotype came up a few times. It may be a read error: a sequence one base away is much more abundant. V is TRBV6-2 or TRBV6-3 and J is TRBJ1-1; D uncertain. V was clipped by 5 bases and J by 6 bases, with 13 bases between them. Germline V lookup: CDR1 MNHEY, CDR2 SVGEGT. The CDR3 consists of 13 residues. In DNA form, the CDR3 reads TGTGCCAGCAGTGATGGGTACAGCGCTGAAGCTTTCTTT. Translating it yields CASSDGYSAEAFF.

This clonotype was found many times. The chain combines TRBV2 with TRBJ1-2; TRBD1 aligns across 9 bases. Germline trimming cut 4 bases from V and 8 bases from J; bases unmatched to any gene: 5. The germline V gene encodes CDR1 SNHLY and CDR2 FYNNEI. CDR3 size: 13 residues. CDR3 in amino acids: CASSVGTGQGYTF. CDR3 DNA: TGTGCCAGCAGTGTCGGGACAGGGCAAGGCTACACCTTC.

This clonotype was counted at least ten times. The chain links TRBV6-5 to TRBJ1-1, with 8 positions matching TRBD1. CDR1 is MNHEY and CDR2 is SVGAGI in the germline V gene. The V and J ends lost 4 bases and 3 bases, in that order; junction bases with no gene match: 10. The CDR3 totals 16 residues. The CDR3 loop reads CASSSPVRRGHTEAFF. The CDR3 bases are TGTGCCAGCAGTTCACCAGTACGCAGGGGGCACACTGAAGCTTTCTTT.

This clonotype is labeled as medium-sized. The chain has TRBV6-1 and TRBJ2-7; no clear D. The V gene lost 1 base and the J gene lost 3 bases, with 13 bases spanning the gap. The CDR3 is 15 amino acids. Germline V gene sequence: CDR1 MNHNS, CDR2 SASEGT. Here the CDR3 reads CASSEGRSARYEQYF. DNA for the CDR3: TGTGCCAGCAGTGAAGGTCGGAGCGCCCGCTACGAGCAGTACTTC.

This clonotype was counted at least ten times. V gene TRBV9 combines with J gene TRBJ2-7; 9 bases align to TRBD1. Losses at the gene ends were 0 bases for V and 4 bases for J; bases not matched to a gene: 8. Germline loops: CDR1 SGDLS, CDR2 YYNGEE. This CDR3 is built from 16 residues. CDR3 loop: CASSVAPDRGGYEQYF. The CDR3 DNA sequence: TGTGCCAGCAGCGTAGCTCCAGACAGGGGGGGTTACGAGCAGTACTTC.

This clonotype occurred many times. CDR3 in DNA: TGTGCCAGCCAACTAGCGGGGGGGCCCTACAATGAGCAGTTCTTC. It is translated as CASQLAGGPYNEQFF. The chain links TRBV7-8 to TRBJ2-1, with 13 bases lining up with TRBD2. V gave up 8 bases and J gave up 2 bases; unmatched junction bases: 3. This CDR3 is built from 15 residues. Germline-derived CDR1 and CDR2 are SGHVS and FQNEAQ.

This clonotype has just a few counts. A read error may be the cause here, since a much bigger clone is one base away. The chain recombines TRBV10-2 with TRBJ2-7; D gene uncertain. Germline CDR1 is WSHSY and CDR2 is SAAADI. Trimming stripped 3 bases from V and 3 bases from J, with 3 bases between. This CDR3 region has 11 residues. The CDR3 DNA sequence: TGCGCCAGCAGTGATAGCTACGAGCAGTACTTC. Its protein product is CASSDSYEQYF.

This clonotype was picked up many times. The rearrangement joins TRBV28 to TRBJ2-1; 12 nucleotides match TRBD2. This CDR3 spans 14 amino acids. Unmatched junction bases numbered 5, after V lost 7 bases and J lost 7 bases. Germline V gene lookup returns CDR1 MDHEN and CDR2 SYDVKM. The DNA for the CDR3 is TGTGCCAGCACTGGACTAGCGGGATCGAATGAGCAGTTCTTC. It is translated as CASTGLAGSNEQFF.

On this clonotype itself: A much more abundant neighbour one base away suggests this may be a read error. V gene TRBV30 combines with J gene TRBJ1-3; no firm D call. V lost 2 bases and J lost 2, with 7 bases in between. The germline V gene encodes CDR1 GTSNPN and CDR2 SVGIG (reference sequence). The CDR3 loop spans 13 amino acids. CDR3 region: CAWSPYPGNTIYF. The CDR3 DNA follows: TGTGCCTGGAGTCCGTACCCTGGAAACACCATATATTTT.

This clonotype has at least ten counts. V is TRBV2 and J is TRBJ2-7, with 8 bases identical to TRBD1. The length of the CDR3 is 13 residues. The trim removed 7 bases at V and 1 base at J, leaving 3 bases unmatched. Germline values: CDR1 SNHLY, CDR2 FYNNEI. CDR3 coding DNA: TGTGCCAGCACGGGACAGGTATCCTACGAGCAGTACTTC. The encoded protein is CASTGQVSYEQYF.

The sample holds a few counts of this clonotype. One end of the junction is discordant with germline, which a read error may explain. This rearrangement joins TRBV24-1 to TRBJ2-1; 7 bases fit TRBD1. Germline lookup yields CDR1 KGHDR and CDR2 SFDVKD. This CDR3 has 18 residues. CDR3: CATSDLPGKGAGYNEQFF. CDR3 sequence (DNA): TGTGCCACCAGTGACCTACCGGGAAAGGGGGCCGGTTACAATGAGCAGTTCTTT.

The chain combines TRBV5-5 with TRBJ2-7; no clear D gene. Germline V lookup: CDR1 SGHKS, CDR2 YYEKEE (reference sequence). Trimming shortened V by 0 bases and J by 7 bases, and 17 bases separated the two germline ends. This CDR3 comprises 15 residues. This CDR3 is CASSLERHLLGEQYF. As DNA, the CDR3 is TGTGCCAGCAGCTTGGAGCGACACTTGCTGGGTGAGCAGTACTTC.

The sample holds many counts of this clonotype. The chain joins TRBV12-3 or TRBV12-4 to TRBJ2-3; D call uncertain. V was pared by 3 bases and J by 4 bases, with 5 bases between. This CDR3 region has 12 residues. The CDR3 DNA follows: TGTGCCAGCAGTTTCCGTCCAGATACGCAGTATTTT. This gives the protein CASSFRPDTQYF.

There are a few counts of this clonotype. This chain links TRBV5-1 with TRBJ2-5; D might be TRBD1 or TRBD2, each matching 5 bases. V shed 2 bases and J shed 6 bases, with 23 bases lying between them. From germline, CDR1 is SGHRS and CDR2 YFSETQ. This CDR3 has 17 amino acids. The CDR3: CASSFKLRGGSNQTQYF. The CDR3 coding sequence is TGCGCCAGCAGCTTCAAATTAAGGGGTGGGAGCAACCAGACCCAGTACTTC.

This clonotype was observed many times. The chain uses TRBV20-1 and TRBJ2-4; 8 bases are shared with TRBD2. Per the germline V gene, CDR1 is DFQATT and CDR2 is SNEGSKA (reference sequence). This CDR3 spans 16 amino acids. Losses at the gene ends were 4 bases for V and 1 base for J; bases not matched to a gene: 9. CDR3 in DNA: TGCAGTGCTAACAAGCGGGGGCAGGGGGCCAAAAACATTCAGTACTTC. As protein: CSANKRGQGAKNIQYF.

A remark on this clonotype: A much larger clone differs by one base, so this may be a read error. The chain links TRBV20-1 to TRBJ2-5; D gene unclear. Per germline, CDR1 DFQATT and CDR2 SNEGSKA (reference sequence). CDR3 length: 14 amino acids. As DNA, the CDR3 is TGCAGTGCTCCCCAGGATGGGCGGCAAGAGACCCGGTACTTC. It encodes CSAPQDGRQETRYF.